Following are 10 T cell receptor beta chains from one sample sequenced in a study of T-cell reconstitution after alpha-beta-depleted transplantation in children. TCRbeta library construction was performed incorporating unique molecular identifiers. TCRdb used MiXCR to reprocess the PCR reads, holding one entry per CDR3 protein. The top ten hold 2.6% of the sample, which has more than 200,000 distinct CDR3 sequences, roughly 23% seen once. Sequenced here: PBMCs, sampled before TCRalphabeta/CD19-depleted stem cell transplant. The receptors were gathered from a girl aged 2-10 years with Fanconi anemia, due to receive a stem cell transplant.

This clonotype was seen only a few times. The V call is TRBV18, the J call TRBJ1-2; TRBD1 agrees at 9 bases. The germline V gene encodes CDR1 KGHSH and CDR2 LQKENI. This CDR3 is built from 12 residues. The V segment lost 3 bases and the J segment 8 bases; nucleotides outside the gene matches: 1. In nucleotides, the CDR3 is TGTGCCAGCTCACCTGGACAGGGGGGCTACACCTTC. This sequence encodes CASSPGQGGYTF.

The table lists this clonotype with many counts. This chain connects TRBV5-1 to TRBJ2-1, with 11 bases aligning to TRBD2. Germline V CDR1 and CDR2: SGHRS, YFSETQ. The CDR3 covers 15 residues. Trimming took 4 bases from V and 5 from J; bases not matched to a gene: 5. CDR3 region: CASSPGLAVNNEQFF. The CDR3 DNA reads TGCGCCAGCAGCCCGGGACTAGCGGTAAACAATGAGCAGTTCTTC.

V usage is TRBV28 and J usage is TRBJ1-3, with D perhaps matching TRBD1 (5 bases). Germline loops: CDR1 MDHEN, CDR2 SYDVKM. V was shortened by 3 bases and J by 0 bases, with 12 bases between the two germline ends. The CDR3 extends over 16 amino acids. CDR3 sequence (DNA): TGTGCCAGCAGTTTGAGGGGCGCCTTCTCTGGAAACACCATATATTTT. Protein product: CASSLRGAFSGNTIYF.

The table lists this clonotype with many counts. The chain links TRBV20-1 to TRBJ1-2, with a possible D match to TRBD1 (6 bases). Germline lookup yields CDR1 DFQATT and CDR2 SNEGSKA (reference sequence). The CDR3 is 13 residues long. V lost 1 base, J lost 3 bases, and 9 bases lay in between. In DNA, the CDR3 is TGCAGTGCTAGAGCGGACAGAGACTATGGCTACACCTTC. This translates into CSARADRDYGYTF.

This clonotype was counted ten times or more. CDR3 DNA sequence: TGCAGCGTTGAAGATAGCGGCCAAGCCTACAATGAGCAGTTCTTC. This codes for CSVEDSGQAYNEQFF. This chain connects TRBV29-1 to TRBJ2-1, with TRBD2 as a possible D gene (6 bases). V lost 0 bases and J lost 2, with 11 bases in between. CDR1 and CDR2 (germline): SQVTM, ANQGSEA. The CDR3 extends over 15 amino acids.

The table lists this clonotype with many counts. The junction departs from germline at one end; a sequencing error may be responsible. DNA of the CDR3: TGTGCCAGCAGTTTAGAGGGGCATACCACCGGAGAGCTGTTTTTT. Protein product: CASSLEGHTTGELFF. The chain links TRBV12-3 or TRBV12-4 to TRBJ2-2, with D perhaps TRBD1 (5 bases). The CDR3 length is 15 residues.

In this sample, this clonotype turned up many times. The rearrangement uses TRBV10-3 and TRBJ2-3; possibly TRBD1 for D (6 bases). There are 16 residues in the CDR3. V lost 6 bases and J 2 bases, leaving 18 bases between the germline ends. The germline V gene encodes CDR1 ENHRY and CDR2 SYGVKD. The CDR3 sequence: CAIRNNTGSHTDTQYF. The CDR3 bases are TGTGCCATCAGGAATAACACAGGGTCCCACACAGATACGCAGTATTTT.

The rearrangement joins TRBV3-1 to TRBJ2-3; 7 bases agree with TRBD2. The CDR3 has 15 residues. The ends lost 5 bases at V and 2 bases at J; junction bases unmatched: 7. CDR1 is LGHDT and CDR2 is YNNKEL in the germline V gene (reference sequence). The CDR3 loop reads CASSYVGGTTDTQYF. In nucleotides, the CDR3 is TGTGCCAGCAGCTACGTCGGGGGGACCACAGATACGCAGTATTTT.

The rearrangement joins TRBV2 to TRBJ2-5; TRBD1 aligns across 12 bases. Trimming removed 3 bases from V and 4 bases from J; junction bases left unmatched: 6. This CDR3 has 16 amino acids. Germline CDR1 is SNHLY and CDR2 is FYNNEI. This CDR3 reads CASSDRGQGARETQYF. The CDR3 DNA follows: TGTGCCAGCAGTGATCGGGGACAGGGGGCGAGAGAGACCCAGTACTTC.

The chain carries TRBV20-1 and TRBJ2-7; D unresolved. The length of the CDR3 is 11 residues. V lost 1 base and J 9 bases, leaving 10 bases between the germline ends. Germline V gene data show CDR1 as DFQATT and CDR2 as SNEGSKA (reference sequence). The DNA for the CDR3 is TGCAGTGCTAGAGTTTCGATGGTGCAGTACTTC. Amino acids: CSARVSMVQYF.